The TCR beta chain described here comes from a study of shared clonotypes between healthy human individuals (dated by TCRdb to 2020 to 2021). Regarding the study in general: A couple of women and a few men aged 18 to 49 years were included in the cohort. To estimate repertoire size and how much clonotypes are shared between individuals, the study performed deep sequencing of blood TCR repertoires from 4 to 6 healthy adults. Each donor's leukapheresis produced roughly between roughly 0.85 and 10 billion PBMCs. Per donor, three plates each were used for CD4 naive and CD4 memory, two for CD8 naive, and one for CD8 memory. Different laboratories and diverse techniques were used to prepare libraries and sequence TCR repertoires, to increase sequencing depth and limit assay-specific biases.

TCR CDR3 regions were amplified from genomic DNA by multiplex PCR using the deep immunoSEQ assay. For each cell subset, the extracted genomic DNA was distributed evenly across all wells of several immunoSEQ 96-well plates, and each plate served as one replicate. For sorted subsets, around 200 ng genomic DNA, equal to tens of thousands of T cell genomes, was loaded into each replicate PCR. Purified libraries were quantified with a Qubit 3.0 fluorometer, sized on a Bioanalyzer 2100, and re-quantified with the KAPA Library Quantification kit. Every immunoSEQ 96-well plate was sequenced on a dedicated single-read 150-cycle Illumina NextSeq 550 flow cell. The original methods were these. Because the immunoSEQ output included only junctional sequences and no quality scores, the filtering could not be the same as the filtering used for full-length reads. To assign V/J genes and CDR3, sequences were annotated using PyIR, a Python wrapper for IgBLAST v1.9, with IMGT germline references. Reads were filtered out if the reads had weak V/J assignments (E-value above 1e-6), no CDR3, stop codons, out-of-frame junctions, or ambiguous translated residues. V3J clonotypes were defined as sequences sharing the same inferred V gene, J gene, and CDR3 amino acid sequence. Percentage overlap between repertoires was computed as shared unique clonotypes divided by the size of the smaller repertoire. RTK rarefaction, the Chao1 estimator, and Recon v2.1 estimates of unobserved clonotypes were used to assess repertoire richness. Generation probabilities for all TCRbeta clonotypes obtained by the gDNA method from several donors were computed using OLGA. Held by TCRdb, this immuneACCESS table contains in-frame sequences only and omits some clones. Under half of the omission traces to an unresolved V gene where checked; the cause of the rest is unknown. Clone size and V and J calls were adopted from that table, with D and trimming inferred from the DNA. In all, the sample holds more than 900,000 clones, and approximately 78% of those were seen once. The top ten constitute around 0.61% of the sample.

What the study reported, not specific to this receptor: Incomplete sequencing was indicated by rarefaction of sorted-subset datasets, despite the large sequencing depth. Sharing across a handful of donors was observed for around 5% of naive CD4, around 3.5% of naive CD8, about 2.3% of memory CD4, and roughly 0.4% of memory CD8 clonotypes. Compared with non-shared clonotypes, the clonotypes found in all four sorted-subset donors had higher generation probabilities. The small number of donors limited the genetic and exposure-history diversity represented. Pairwise subsampling led to the expectation that sequencing depth would affect the degree of clonotype sharing among donors. Sampling was restricted to blood, and TCR repertoires in tissue are likely to differ from TCR repertoires in blood. Larger estimated clonotype richness was generally found for naive subsets than for memory subsets.

The donors were healthy, HIV-negative adults who had no recently reported acute infections or vaccinations. Every donor was a Caucasian adult living in Nashville, Tennessee, USA. Magnetic negative selection was used to enrich CD4+ T cells, after which naive cells were positively selected on CD45RA and the negative fraction became the memory subset. Blood was collected by leukapheresis, and PBMCs were isolated by Ficoll-Histopaque density gradient centrifugation and then cryopreserved in liquid nitrogen vapor phase. Analytical flow cytometry was used to check the purity and quantity of every magnetically sorted T cell population. Each sorted fraction had its genomic DNA isolated and then quantified by UV absorbance on a Nanodrop 2000c. In the germline V gene (reference sequence), CDR1 corresponds to GTSNPN and CDR2 to SVGIG. V loses 7 bases, J loses 6 bases, and the germline ends lie 21 bases apart. The CDR3 has 15 amino acids, counting the end cysteine and phenylalanine. Only CDR3 DNA is held: 45 bases, read in frame from base 1.

Notes on this clone: Its specific antigen is unknown. No per-base quality is available; no much larger clone lies one base away.

The chain employs TRBV30 and TRBJ2-2; the D gene is possibly TRBD2, with 5 bases matching. The source of this sequence is a young man in good health. Some clones in this sample may be carry-over from other donors' samples. The sequenced sample consisted of memory CD4+ T cells from PBMCs. The cell subset or site label for this specimen denotes: CD45RA-negative fraction. The CDR3 protein sequence reads: CALTGTFRQAGELFF. The bases are TGTGCCTTGACGGGAACGTTTCGGCAGGCCGGGGAGCTGTTTTTT. Joined to the reference TRBV30 and TRBJ2-2 proteins, this CDR3 gives the full variable domain: SQTIHQWPATLVQPVGSPLSLECTVEGTSNPNLYWYRQAAGRGLQLLFYSVGIGQISSEVPQNLSASRPQDRQFILSSKKLLLSDSGFYLCALTGTFRQAGELFFGEGSRLTVL.